This T cell receptor (beta chain) was recovered during a study of cytomegalovirus exposure and HLA in healthy donors. Regarding the study as a whole: The Asian-associated ancestry cluster reportedly had fewer N-insertions than the approximately 700-donor mean in a later analysis. A later analysis reported that several of the most significant clusters appeared to be linked to common viral pathogens, among them Epstein-Barr virus. Immune exposure information comprised only CMV serostatus. In a later analysis, specific HLA alleles were associated with some 16,000 TCR beta sequences at a 0.05 false discovery rate.

The CDR3 is made up of 17 amino acids. Germline loops: CDR1 LNHDA, CDR2 SQIVND (reference sequence). Losses at the gene ends were 4 bases for V and 5 bases for J; bases not matched to a gene: 13. 60 Vbeta and 13 Jbeta primers were used in PCR. Libraries were prepared by immunoSEQ multiplex PCR; TCRdb keeps only in-frame clonotypes and omits some of them. This table holds about 140,000 clones, around 77% found once. As for this clone: Its antigen is still unknown.

This chain uses TRBV19 with TRBJ2-1; 8 nucleotides align to TRBD1. The sequence came from a man aged 25 to 40 in good health and CMV-seronegative. Sequencing used PBMCs. CDR3: CASSTYPGTGLDNEQFF. DNA for the CDR3: TGTGCCAGTAGTACCTACCCCGGGACAGGTCTAGACAATGAGCAGTTCTTC. The full variable domain, with the rest looked up from reference TRBV19 and TRBJ2-1, is DGGITQSPKYLFRKEGQNVTLSCEQNLNHDAMYWYRQDPGQGLRLIYYSQIVNDFQKGDIAEGYSVSREKKESFPLTVTSAQKNPTAFYLCASSTYPGTGLDNEQFFGPGTRLTVL.